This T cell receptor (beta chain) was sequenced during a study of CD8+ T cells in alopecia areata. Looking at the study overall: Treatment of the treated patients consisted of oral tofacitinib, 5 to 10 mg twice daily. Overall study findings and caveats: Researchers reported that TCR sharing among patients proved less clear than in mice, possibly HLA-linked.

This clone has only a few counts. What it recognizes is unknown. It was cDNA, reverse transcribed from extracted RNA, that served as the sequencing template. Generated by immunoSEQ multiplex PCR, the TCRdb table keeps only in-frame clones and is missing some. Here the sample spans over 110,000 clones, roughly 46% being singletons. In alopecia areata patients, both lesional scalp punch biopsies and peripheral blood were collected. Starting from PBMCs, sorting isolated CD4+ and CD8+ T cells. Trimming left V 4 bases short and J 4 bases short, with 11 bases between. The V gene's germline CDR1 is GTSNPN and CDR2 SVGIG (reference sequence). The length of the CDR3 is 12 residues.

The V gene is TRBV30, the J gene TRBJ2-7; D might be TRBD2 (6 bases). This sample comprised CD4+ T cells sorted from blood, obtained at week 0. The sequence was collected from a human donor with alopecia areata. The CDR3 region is CAWIAGGYEQYF. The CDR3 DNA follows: TGTGCCTGGATAGCAGGAGGGTACGAGCAGTACTTC.